This paragraph reports one T cell receptor (beta chain). What it binds is not known. Germline CDR1 LNHDA, CDR2 SQIVND (reference sequence). Deletions cut 5 bases from V and 7 bases from J, with 11 bases between. The length of the CDR3 is 12 residues. The data were obtained in a study of T cell responses to AZD1222 COVID-19 vaccine. Study at large: Pooled in the analysis were second doses at about 4 or about 12 weeks. General study findings and limits: Vaccine-associated CD4 TCRs spanned spike, dominant at 160-218 and 743-854.

Clones were sequenced by immunoSEQ multiplex PCR, and TCRdb holds only the in-frame ones, with some missing. Of 120,000 or so clones in the sample, around 85% were seen once. The origin of this receptor is an adult in good health. Sequencing used peripheral blood, obtained on day 0 of AZD1222 vaccination. This chain uses TRBV19 with TRBJ1-1, with a weak D call TRBD1 (6 bases). DNA for the CDR3: TGTGCCAGTAGTCCGGGGGGCATTGAAGCTTTCTTT. Translated: CASSPGGIEAFF.